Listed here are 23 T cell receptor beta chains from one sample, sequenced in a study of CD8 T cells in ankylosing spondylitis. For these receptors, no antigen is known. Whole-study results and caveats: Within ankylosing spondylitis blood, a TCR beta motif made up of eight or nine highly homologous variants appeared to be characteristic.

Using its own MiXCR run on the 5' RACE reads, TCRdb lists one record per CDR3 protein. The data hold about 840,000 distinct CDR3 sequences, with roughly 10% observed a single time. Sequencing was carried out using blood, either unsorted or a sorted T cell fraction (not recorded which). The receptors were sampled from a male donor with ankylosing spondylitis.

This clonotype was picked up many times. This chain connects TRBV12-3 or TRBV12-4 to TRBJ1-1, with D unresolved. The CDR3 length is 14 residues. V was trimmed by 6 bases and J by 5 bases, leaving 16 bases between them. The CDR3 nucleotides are TGTGCCAGCAGACAGATCTTTGCCTGGACTGAAGCTTTCTTT. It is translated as CASRQIFAWTEAFF.

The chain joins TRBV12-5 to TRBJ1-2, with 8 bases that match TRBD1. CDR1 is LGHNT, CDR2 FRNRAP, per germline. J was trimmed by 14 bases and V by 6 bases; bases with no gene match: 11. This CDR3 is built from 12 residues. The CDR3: CASGAGDRLATF. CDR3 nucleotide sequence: TGTGCTAGTGGGGCTGGGGACAGGTTGGCTACCTTC.

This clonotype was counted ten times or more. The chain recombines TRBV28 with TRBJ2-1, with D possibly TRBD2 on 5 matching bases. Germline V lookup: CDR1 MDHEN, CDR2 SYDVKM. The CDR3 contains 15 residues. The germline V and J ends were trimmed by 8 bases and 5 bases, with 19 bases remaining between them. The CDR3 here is CASFVPVSGHNEQFF. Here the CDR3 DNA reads TGTGCCAGCTTTGTCCCGGTCAGCGGCCACAATGAGCAGTTCTTC.

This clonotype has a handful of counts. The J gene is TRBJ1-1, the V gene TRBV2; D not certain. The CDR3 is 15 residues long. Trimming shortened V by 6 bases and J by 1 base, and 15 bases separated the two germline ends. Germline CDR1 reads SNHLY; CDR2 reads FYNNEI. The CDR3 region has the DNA TGTGCCAGCAGCTACTCCGGGATTTCGAACACTGAAGCTTTCTTT. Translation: CASSYSGISNTEAFF.

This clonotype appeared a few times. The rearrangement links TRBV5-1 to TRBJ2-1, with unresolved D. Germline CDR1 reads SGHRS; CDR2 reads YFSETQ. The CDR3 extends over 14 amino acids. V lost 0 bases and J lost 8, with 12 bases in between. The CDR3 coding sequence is TGCGCCAGCAGCTTGGAAGGGTGGCAGGATGAGCAGTTCTTC. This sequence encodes CASSLEGWQDEQFF.

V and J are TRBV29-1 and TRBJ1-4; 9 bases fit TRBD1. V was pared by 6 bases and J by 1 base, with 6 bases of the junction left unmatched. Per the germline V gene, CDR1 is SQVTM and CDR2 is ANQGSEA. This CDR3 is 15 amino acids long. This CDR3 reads CSVKDRGGTNEKLFF. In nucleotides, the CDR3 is TGCAGCGTCAAGGACAGGGGTGGAACTAATGAAAAACTGTTTTTT.

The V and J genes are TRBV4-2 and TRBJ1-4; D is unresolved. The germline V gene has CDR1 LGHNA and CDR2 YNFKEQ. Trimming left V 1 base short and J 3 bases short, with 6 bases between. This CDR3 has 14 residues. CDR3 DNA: TGTGCCAGCAGCCAAGTTCGAGCTAATGAAAAACTGTTTTTT. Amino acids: CASSQVRANEKLFF.

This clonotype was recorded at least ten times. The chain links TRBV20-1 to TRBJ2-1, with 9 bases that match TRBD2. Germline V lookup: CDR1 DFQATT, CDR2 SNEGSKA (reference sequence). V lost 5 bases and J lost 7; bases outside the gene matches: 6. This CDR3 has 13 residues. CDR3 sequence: CSAVSGSINEQFF. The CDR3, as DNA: TGCAGTGCTGTTAGCGGGAGTATAAATGAGCAGTTCTTC.

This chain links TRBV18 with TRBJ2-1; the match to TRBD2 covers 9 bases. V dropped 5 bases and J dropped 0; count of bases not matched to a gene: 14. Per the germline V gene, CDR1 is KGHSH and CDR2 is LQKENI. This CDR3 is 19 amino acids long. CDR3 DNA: TGTGCCAGCTCAAGGGACCGGATTCGACTAGCGGACTCCTACAATGAGCAGTTCTTC. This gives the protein CASSRDRIRLADSYNEQFF.

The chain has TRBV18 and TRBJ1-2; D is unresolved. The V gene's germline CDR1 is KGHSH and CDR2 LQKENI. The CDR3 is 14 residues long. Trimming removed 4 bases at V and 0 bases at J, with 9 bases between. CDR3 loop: CASSRPDANYGYTF. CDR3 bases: TGTGCCAGCTCACGCCCAGACGCTAACTATGGCTACACCTTC.

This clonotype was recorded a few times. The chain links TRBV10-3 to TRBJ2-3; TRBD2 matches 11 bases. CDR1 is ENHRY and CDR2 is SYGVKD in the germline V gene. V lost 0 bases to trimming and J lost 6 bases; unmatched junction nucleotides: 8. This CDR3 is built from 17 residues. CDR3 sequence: CAISESKTSGSRDTQYF. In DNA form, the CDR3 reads TGTGCCATCAGTGAGTCGAAAACTAGCGGGAGTCGGGATACGCAGTATTTT.

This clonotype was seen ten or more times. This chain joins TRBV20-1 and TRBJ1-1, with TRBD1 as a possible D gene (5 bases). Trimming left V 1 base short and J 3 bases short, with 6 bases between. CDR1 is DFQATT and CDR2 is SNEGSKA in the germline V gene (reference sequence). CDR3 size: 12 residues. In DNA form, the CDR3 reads TGCAGTGCTAGAGTGGGGGACACTGAAGCTTTCTTT. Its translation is CSARVGDTEAFF.

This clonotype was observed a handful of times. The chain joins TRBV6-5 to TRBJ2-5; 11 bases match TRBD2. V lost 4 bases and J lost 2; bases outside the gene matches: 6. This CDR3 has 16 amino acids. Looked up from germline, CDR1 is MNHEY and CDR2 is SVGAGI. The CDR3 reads CASSLTSGANQETQYF. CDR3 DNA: TGTGCCAGCAGTTTGACTAGCGGGGCAAATCAAGAGACCCAGTACTTC.

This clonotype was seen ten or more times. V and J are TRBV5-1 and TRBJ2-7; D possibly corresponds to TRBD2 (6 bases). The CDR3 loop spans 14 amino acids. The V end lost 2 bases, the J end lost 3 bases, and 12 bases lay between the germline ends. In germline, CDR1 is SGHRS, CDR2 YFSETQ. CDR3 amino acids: CASSFGGSLYEQYF. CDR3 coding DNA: TGCGCCAGCAGCTTTGGAGGGTCCCTCTACGAGCAGTACTTC.

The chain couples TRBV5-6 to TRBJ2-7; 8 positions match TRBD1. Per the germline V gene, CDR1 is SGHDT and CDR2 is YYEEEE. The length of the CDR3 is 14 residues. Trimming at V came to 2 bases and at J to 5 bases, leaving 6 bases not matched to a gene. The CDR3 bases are TGTGCCAGCAGCTTTCGGCAGGGGGCTGACGAGCAGTACTTC. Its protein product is CASSFRQGADEQYF.

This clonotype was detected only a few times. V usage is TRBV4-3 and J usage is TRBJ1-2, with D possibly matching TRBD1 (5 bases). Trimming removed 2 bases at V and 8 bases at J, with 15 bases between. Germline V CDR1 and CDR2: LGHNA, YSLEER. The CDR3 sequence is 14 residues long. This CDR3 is CASSQRSGTYGYTF. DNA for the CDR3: TGCGCCAGCAGCCAAAGAAGCGGGACTTACGGCTACACCTTC.

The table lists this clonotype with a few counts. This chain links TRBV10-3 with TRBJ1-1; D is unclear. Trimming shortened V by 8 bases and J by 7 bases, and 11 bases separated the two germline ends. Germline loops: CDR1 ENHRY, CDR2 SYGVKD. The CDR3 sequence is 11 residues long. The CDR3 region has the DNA TGTGCCATCCGGGTTATCGGTGAAGCTTTCTTT. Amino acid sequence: CAIRVIGEAFF.

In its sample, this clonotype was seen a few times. For the CDR3, the DNA is TGTGCCAGCAGCCAAGATCTGGAGGCAGGGAGGGATACGCAGTATTTT. Residues: CASSQDLEAGRDTQYF. The gene calls are TRBV4-2 and TRBJ2-3, with a tentative D call TRBD2 (6 bases). The CDR3 is made up of 16 amino acids. Deletions cut 0 bases from V and 6 bases from J, with 16 bases between. Per the germline V gene, CDR1 is LGHNA and CDR2 is YNFKEQ.

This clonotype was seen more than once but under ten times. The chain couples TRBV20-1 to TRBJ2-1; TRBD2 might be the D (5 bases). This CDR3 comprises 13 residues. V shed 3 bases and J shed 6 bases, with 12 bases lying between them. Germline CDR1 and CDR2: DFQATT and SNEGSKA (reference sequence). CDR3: CSARGLALNEQFF. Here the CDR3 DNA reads TGCAGTGCTAGGGGTCTAGCACTCAATGAGCAGTTCTTC.

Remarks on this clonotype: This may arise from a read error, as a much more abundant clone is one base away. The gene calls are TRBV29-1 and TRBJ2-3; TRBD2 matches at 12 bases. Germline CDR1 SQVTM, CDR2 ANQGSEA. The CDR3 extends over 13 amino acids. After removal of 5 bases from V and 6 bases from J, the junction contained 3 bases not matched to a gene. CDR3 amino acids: CSVSTSGRDTQYF. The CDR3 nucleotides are TGCAGCGTTTCAACTAGCGGGAGGGATACGCAGTATTTT.

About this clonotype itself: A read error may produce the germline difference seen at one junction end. The CDR3 loop is CASSDSTVTEELFF. The CDR3, as DNA: TGTGCCAGCAGTGATTCGACAGTCACCGAGGAGCTGTTTTTT. The chain uses TRBV6-1 and TRBJ2-2; TRBD1 might be the D (5 bases). The CDR3 totals 14 residues. Germline V gene sequence: CDR1 MNHNS, CDR2 SASEGT.

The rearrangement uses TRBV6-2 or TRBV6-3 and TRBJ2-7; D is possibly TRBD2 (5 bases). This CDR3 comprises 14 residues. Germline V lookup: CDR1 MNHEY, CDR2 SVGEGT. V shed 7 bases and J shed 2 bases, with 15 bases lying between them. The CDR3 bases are TGTGCCAGCACCCCGGCACCCGGGGCCTACGAGCAGTACTTC. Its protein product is CASTPAPGAYEQYF.

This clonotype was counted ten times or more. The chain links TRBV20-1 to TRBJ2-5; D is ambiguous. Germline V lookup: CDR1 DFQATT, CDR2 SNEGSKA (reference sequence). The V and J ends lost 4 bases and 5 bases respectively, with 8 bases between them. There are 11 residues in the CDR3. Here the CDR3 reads CSANARETQYF. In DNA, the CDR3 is TGCAGTGCTAACGCGCGGGAGACCCAGTACTTC.